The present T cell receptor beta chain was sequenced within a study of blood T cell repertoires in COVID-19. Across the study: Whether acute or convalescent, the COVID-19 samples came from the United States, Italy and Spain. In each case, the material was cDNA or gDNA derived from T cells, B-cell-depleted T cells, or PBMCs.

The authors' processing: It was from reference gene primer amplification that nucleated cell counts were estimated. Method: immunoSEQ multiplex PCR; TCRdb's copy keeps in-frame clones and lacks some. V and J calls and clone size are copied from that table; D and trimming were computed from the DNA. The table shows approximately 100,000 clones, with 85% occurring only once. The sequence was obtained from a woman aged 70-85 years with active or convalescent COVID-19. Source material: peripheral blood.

DNA for the CDR3: TGTGCCAGCAGTCTACGACAGGCGAATTCACCCCTCCACTTT. It encodes CASSLRQANSPLHF. The chain combines TRBV6-6 with TRBJ1-6; maybe TRBD1 (6 bases). V lost 5 bases and J lost 7, with 12 bases in between. Germline CDR1 and CDR2: MNHNY and SVGAGI (reference sequence). The CDR3 runs 14 residues.